These 14 T cell receptor beta chains share one sample of origin, sequenced in a study of OX40 agonist ivuxolimab in advanced cancers. The method was immunoSEQ multiplex PCR; TCRdb's version includes in-frame clones alone and lacks a portion of them. The profile covers tens of thousands of clones, with approximately 81% appearing a single time and 7.5% to 10% taken by the ten largest. Sequenced material: CD4+ or CD8+ T cells sorted from blood, taken in a trial of the OX40 agonist ivuxolimab. The receptors shown here come from an adult with an advanced solid tumor such as melanoma, head and neck, liver or kidney cancer.

The chain couples TRBV7-9 to TRBJ2-2; TRBD1 aligns across 7 bases. V lost 5 bases to trimming and J lost 4 bases; unmatched junction nucleotides: 10. This CDR3 comprises 16 residues. CDR1 and CDR2 from the germline V gene are SEHNR and FQNEAQ (reference sequence). The CDR3 nucleotides are TGTGCCAGCAGCCCTGGACAGGCTTCGGTCACCGGGGAGCTGTTTTTT. Its protein product is CASSPGQASVTGELFF.

Notes on this clone: A much larger clone lies one base from this, so it may be a read error. The chain carries TRBV28 and TRBJ1-2; 7 nucleotides match TRBD1. V lost 7 bases and J lost 4; bases outside the gene matches: 3. Germline V lookup: CDR1 MDHEN, CDR2 SYDVKM. This CDR3 contains 12 residues. CDR3 sequence (DNA): TGTGCCAGCAAACGGGACAGCTATGGCTACACCTTC. This translates into CASKRDSYGYTF.

The chain's CDR3 is CASSLPSKYEQYF. CDR3 DNA: TGTGCCAGCAGTTTGCCGAGCAAGTACGAGCAGTACTTC. The V gene is TRBV28, the J gene TRBJ2-7; D not certain. Germline CDR1 MDHEN, CDR2 SYDVKM. The CDR3 is made up of 13 amino acids. The V and J ends lost 3 bases and 4 bases respectively, with 10 bases between them.

This chain uses TRBV30 with TRBJ1-6, with 7 bases matching TRBD1. The germline V gene encodes CDR1 GTSNPN and CDR2 SVGIG (reference sequence). The CDR3 spans 13 residues. J was trimmed by 10 bases and V by 3 bases; bases with no gene match: 6. Written as DNA, the CDR3 is TGTGCCTGGAGGGGAACAGGGGAATCACCCCTCCACTTT. Translation gives CAWRGTGESPLHF.

The chain has TRBV18 and TRBJ2-1, with D perhaps TRBD2 (5 bases). The length of the CDR3 is 18 residues. V lost 0 bases, J lost 0 bases, and 15 bases lay in between. The V gene's germline CDR1 is KGHSH and CDR2 LQKENI. CDR3 region: CASSPPSSGPSSYNEQFF. For the CDR3, the DNA is TGTGCCAGCTCACCACCGTCGAGCGGACCGAGCTCCTACAATGAGCAGTTCTTC.

This clone appeared once. Other DNA variants within this sample encode the same CDR3. The chain combines TRBV5-1 with TRBJ2-3, with D uncertain. CDR1 SGHRS and CDR2 YFSETQ come from the germline V gene. With 1 base removed from V and 3 bases from J, the gap between germline ends came to 3 bases. The length of the CDR3 is 12 residues. Written as DNA, the CDR3 is TGCGCCAGCAGCTTGACTACAGATACGCAGTATTTT. This sequence encodes CASSLTTDTQYF.

This chain connects TRBV18 to TRBJ2-2; no definite D call. The CDR3 loop spans 14 amino acids. The germline gives CDR1 KGHSH, CDR2 LQKENI. The V end lost 6 bases, the J end lost 0 bases, and 8 bases lay between the germline ends. In DNA form, the CDR3 reads TGTGCCAGCTCGACCTCGGCGAACACCGGGGAGCTGTTTTTT. Encoded protein: CASSTSANTGELFF.

The gene calls are TRBV6-1 and TRBJ2-3; a possible D gene is TRBD2 (5 bases). The CDR3 contains 15 residues. Germline loops: CDR1 MNHNS, CDR2 SASEGT. The ends were cut back, 6 bases at V and 2 bases at J, with 15 bases in the middle. The CDR3 is CASSGRGKTTDTQYF. The CDR3 DNA is TGTGCCAGCAGCGGAAGAGGGAAAACCACAGATACGCAGTATTTT.

The V gene is TRBV9, the J gene TRBJ1-1; D possibly corresponds to TRBD1 (5 bases). Germline values: CDR1 SGDLS, CDR2 YYNGEE. The V and J ends lost 4 bases and 4 bases respectively, with 14 bases between them. This CDR3 has 14 amino acids. The CDR3 loop reads CASSPLGPSTEAFF. The CDR3 nucleotides are TGTGCCAGCAGCCCCCTGGGGCCCAGCACTGAAGCTTTCTTT.

The chain links TRBV29-1 to TRBJ1-2; 10 bases are shared with TRBD1. CDR3 size: 13 residues. Germline CDR1 reads SQVTM; CDR2 reads ANQGSEA. Germline trimming cut 7 bases from V and 2 bases from J; bases unmatched to any gene: 4. In nucleotides, the CDR3 is TGCAGCGCTGGGACAGGGGAGAACTATGGCTACACCTTC. Translating gives CSAGTGENYGYTF. Drawing the rest from reference TRBV29-1 and TRBJ1-2, the complete variable domain is SAVISQKPSRDICQRGTSLTIQCQVDSQVTMMFWYRQQPGQSLTLIATANQGSEATYESGFVIDKFPISRPNLTFSTLTVSNMSPEDSSIYLCSAGTGENYGYTFGSGTRLTVV.

A remark on this clone: Distinct nucleotide sequences in the sample also encode this CDR3. This chain links TRBV27 with TRBJ1-1, with 7 bases aligning to TRBD1. After removal of 6 bases from V and 4 bases from J, the junction contained 11 bases not matched to a gene. This CDR3 is 15 amino acids long. Germline lookup yields CDR1 MNHEY and CDR2 SMNVEV (reference sequence). In nucleotides, the CDR3 is TGTGCCAGCAGCCCATGGGAGGGGGCCTTCACTGAAGCTTTCTTT. It translates to CASSPWEGAFTEAFF.

The chain carries TRBV7-3 and TRBJ2-1, with 8 nucleotides matching TRBD1. The CDR3 sequence is 15 residues long. The trim removed 5 bases at V and 0 bases at J, leaving 3 bases unmatched. From germline, CDR1 is SGHTA and CDR2 FQGTGA. CDR3 sequence reads: CASSRTGHSYNEQFF. In nucleotides, the CDR3 is TGTGCCAGCAGCCGGACAGGGCACTCCTACAATGAGCAGTTCTTC.

The rearrangement links TRBV11-3 to TRBJ2-1; 10 bases align to TRBD1. V gave up 2 bases and J gave up 4 bases; unmatched junction bases: 2. Germline CDR1 is SGHNT and CDR2 is YENEEA. The CDR3 runs 15 residues. CDR3 bases: TGTGCCAGCAGCTTATCGGGACAGGGGTACAATGAGCAGTTCTTC. This codes for CASSLSGQGYNEQFF.

The rearrangement links TRBV7-3 to TRBJ2-7; 7 nucleotides match TRBD2. J gave up 5 bases and V 5 bases, and 9 bases lay outside the gene matches. Per the germline V gene, CDR1 is SGHTA and CDR2 is FQGTGA. The CDR3 sequence is 14 residues long. CDR3 sequence: CASSPSGGSDEQYF. CDR3 coding DNA: TGTGCCAGCAGCCCTAGCGGCGGGAGTGACGAGCAGTACTTC.